This note documents a single T cell receptor beta chain sequence. Its antigen remains unidentified. This record comes from a study of cytomegalovirus exposure and HLA in healthy donors. The study, taken as a whole, reports: Most TCR beta V segments were productive about 87% or about 30% of the time in an earlier analysis.

The ends were cut back, 5 bases at V and 0 bases at J, with 14 bases in the middle. CDR1 is LNHDA, CDR2 SQIVND, per germline (reference sequence). The CDR3 contains 15 residues. PCR used 60 Vbeta primers and 13 Jbeta primers. Repertoires were generated with immunoSEQ multiplex PCR, while TCRdb's copy carries only in-frame clones and drops some. The sample carries about 140,000 clones, around four fifths recorded once. The TCR originated in a male donor in good health and CMV-seropositive. Sequencing input: PBMCs. V and J are TRBV19 and TRBJ2-7, with TRBD2 as a possible D gene (5 bases). In DNA, the CDR3 is TGTGCCAGTAGTTTCGGCGGGCGGAGCTCCTACGAGCAGTACTTC. Amino acid sequence: CASSFGGRSSYEQYF.